The source of this T cell receptor beta chain is a study of T cell repertoires in cytomegalovirus infection (dated by TCRdb to between 2018 and 2021). About the investigation overall: Donor HLA type was relevant to the analysis, because carriage of CMV infection together with the matching HLA type was indicated by public TCR beta signatures.

TCRdb lists the instrument as Illumina HiSeq 1500. The public sequencing data were trimmed at Q25 with fastp and processed into clonotypes with MiXCR by TCRdb, which kept only in-frame beta chains. Identical CDR3 protein sequences are pooled into one entry, listed with their most common genes and DNA. This sample comprises about 740,000 distinct CDR3 sequences, roughly 36% of them detected only once. The ten largest clones capture about 2.8% of the sample. What the research found in general, with its limitations: The ex vivo response was dominated by HLA-C-restricted CMV-specific TCR beta clonotypes, and the single most frequent clonotype in two of eight donors was supplied by these HLA-C-restricted clonotypes. Cumulative frequency of public TCR beta family members discriminated carriers of CMV infection plus the relevant HLA type in this cohort and an independent approximately 350-donor cohort.

V loses 4 bases at its end and J loses 7 bases; junction bases beyond the gene matches: 4. Measured from the cysteine to the phenylalanine, the CDR3 is 13 residues long. Only CDR3 DNA is held: 39 bases, read in frame from base 1. As encoded in the germline V gene, CDR1 is SGHRS while CDR2 is YFSETQ. Comments on this clonotype: Which antigen it targets is not known. Per-base quality was not reported, and no clone a single base away is much larger than it.

Sequencing was carried out using PBMCs. This clonotype was sampled from a human donor in good health (CMV status not recorded). Some clones in this sample may be carry-over from other donors' samples. The sequence is built from TRBV5-1 and TRBJ1-1, with 10 bases in between that match TRBD1. The DNA sequence follows: TGCGCCAGCAGCGTGGGACAGGGGCTTGAAGCTTTCTTT. Its coded protein is CASSVGQGLEAFF.